One and the same sample provided the 32 T cell receptor beta chains below, sequenced in a study of response to subunit inactivated influenza vaccine. From the RT-PCR reads, TCRdb called clonotypes with MiXCR, one entry per CDR3 protein. The sample has approximately 520,000 distinct CDR3 sequences, 25% seen once; the top ten hold around 1.8%. Sequencing used CD4+ T cells sorted from PBMCs, obtained more than 4 days after vaccination. These receptors all stem from a man in his fifties who received an inactivated influenza vaccine.

The rearrangement links TRBV20-1 to TRBJ1-5; unclear D gene. V lost 3 bases, J lost 0 bases, and 6 bases lay in between. Per the germline V gene, CDR1 is DFQATT and CDR2 is SNEGSKA (reference sequence). The CDR3 sequence is 13 residues long. CDR3: CSASKDSNQPQHF. The CDR3 nucleotides read TGCAGTGCTAGTAAAGATAGCAATCAGCCCCAGCATTTT.

The chain's CDR3 is CASSYSQGAGEQFF. In DNA, the CDR3 is TGTGCCAGCAGTTACTCGCAGGGGGCGGGTGAGCAGTTCTTC. The rearrangement joins TRBV6-2 or TRBV6-3 to TRBJ2-1, with TRBD1 identical over 8 bases. This CDR3 is 14 amino acids long. V shed 0 bases, J shed 9 bases, and the junction held 4 bases outside the gene matches. Per germline, CDR1 MNHEY and CDR2 SVGEGT.

The CDR3 is CASRLGQNLLRGSPLHF. CDR3 bases: TGTGCCAGCAGACTGGGACAGAACCTCCTCAGGGGTTCACCCCTCCACTTT. The chain joins TRBV28 to TRBJ1-6, with 7 nucleotides matching TRBD1. V dropped 6 bases and J dropped 9; count of bases not matched to a gene: 17. This CDR3 is built from 17 residues. Per germline, CDR1 MDHEN and CDR2 SYDVKM.

This clonotype has just one count. The rearrangement uses TRBV5-1 and TRBJ2-3; TRBD1 matches 8 bases. In germline, CDR1 is SGHRS, CDR2 YFSETQ. This CDR3 region has 15 residues. The J segment lost 5 bases and the V segment lost 2 bases, leaving 7 bases of the junction unmatched. The CDR3 DNA follows: TGCGCCAGCAGCTTCGGACAGGGACGAGGAGATACGCAGTATTTT. It is translated as CASSFGQGRGDTQYF.

The V and J genes are TRBV29-1 and TRBJ2-1; 10 positions match TRBD2. Germline V CDR1 and CDR2: SQVTM, ANQGSEA. The J segment lost 1 base and the V segment lost 7 bases, leaving 4 bases of the junction unmatched. CDR3 length equals 14 residues. The DNA of the CDR3 is TGCAGCGGACTAGCGGGCGTTTCCTACAATGAGCAGTTCTTC. The encoded protein is CSGLAGVSYNEQFF.

This clonotype came up a few times. The chain couples TRBV5-1 to TRBJ2-1; D uncertain. The CDR3 length is 16 residues. V lost 0 bases to trimming and J lost 1 base, with 11 bases between them. Germline lookup yields CDR1 SGHRS and CDR2 YFSETQ. The CDR3 here is CASSLVPGYSYNEQFF. DNA of the CDR3: TGCGCCAGCAGCTTGGTTCCAGGCTATTCCTACAATGAGCAGTTCTTC.

This chain links TRBV6-1 with TRBJ2-2; 8 bases agree with TRBD1. The CDR3 contains 16 residues. CDR1 MNHNS and CDR2 SASEGT come from the germline V gene. Losses at the gene ends were 6 bases for V and 4 bases for J; bases not matched to a gene: 10. The CDR3 loop is CASSPVWDRTTGELFF. CDR3 DNA: TGTGCCAGCAGCCCGGTTTGGGACAGGACCACCGGGGAGCTGTTTTTT.

In regard to this clonotype: An end of the junction does not agree with germline; a read error may underlie this. The rearrangement links TRBV12-3 or TRBV12-4 to TRBJ2-1; 7 bases map to TRBD2. The CDR3 runs to 11 residues. The CDR3, as DNA: TGTGCCAACAGTTTAGCAGGGACTAAGTTCTTC. Protein: CANSLAGTKFF.

This chain joins TRBV20-1 and TRBJ2-7; 14 nucleotides align to TRBD2. CDR1 and CDR2 from the germline V gene are DFQATT and SNEGSKA (reference sequence). With V trimmed by 3 bases and J by 7 bases, 8 bases remained unmatched. The CDR3 spans 15 residues. The CDR3, as DNA: TGCAGTGCTAGGCCCGGGACTAGCGGGAGAGGGGAGCAGTACTTC. Translating it yields CSARPGTSGRGEQYF.

This clonotype showed up many times. CDR3 in DNA: TGCAGTGCTAGAGATTGGGCGGGCACAGATACGCAGTATTTT. Its translation is CSARDWAGTDTQYF. The rearrangement uses TRBV20-1 and TRBJ2-3, with no clear D. Per the germline V gene, CDR1 is DFQATT and CDR2 is SNEGSKA (reference sequence). V gave up 0 bases and J gave up 1 base, with 8 bases separating them. CDR3 size: 14 residues.

This chain uses TRBV12-3 or TRBV12-4 with TRBJ2-2; the D is unclear. The CDR3 spans 15 residues. Trimming left V 4 bases short and J 4 bases short, with 13 bases between. CDR3 protein: CASSSLGSGTGELFF. The CDR3 nucleotides are TGTGCCAGCAGTTCTTTGGGTTCGGGCACCGGGGAGCTGTTTTTT.

The table lists this clonotype with a few counts. The V call is TRBV5-1, the J call TRBJ2-7; the D gene is possibly TRBD1 (7 bases). Germline CDR1 is SGHRS and CDR2 is YFSETQ. Trimming removed 0 bases at V and 2 bases at J, with 9 bases between. The CDR3 has 14 amino acids. CDR3 coding DNA: TGCGCCAGCAGCTTGGTCAGGGGGGCCTACGAGCAGTACTTC. Its translation is CASSLVRGAYEQYF. The entire variable domain, with the rest obtained from reference TRBV5-1 and TRBJ2-7, is as follows: KAGVTQTPRYLIKTRGQQVTLSCSPISGHRSVSWYQQTPGQGLQFLFEYFSETQRNKGNFPGRFSGRQFSNSRSEMNVSTLELGDSALYLCASSLVRGAYEQYFGPGTRLTVT.

This chain joins TRBV4-3 and TRBJ2-4, with a weak D call TRBD2 (5 bases). The CDR3 is 15 residues long. Per the germline V gene, CDR1 is LGHNA and CDR2 is YSLEER. Trimming stripped 2 bases from V and 0 bases from J, with 8 bases between. CDR3: CASSQLGVAKNIQYF. In nucleotides, the CDR3 is TGCGCCAGCAGCCAACTCGGGGTAGCCAAAAACATTCAGTACTTC.

This clonotype appeared a few times. The chain employs TRBV11-2 and TRBJ2-7; D might be TRBD1 (5 bases). Trimming took off 3 bases at V and 6 bases at J, with 15 bases between the two ends. The germline V gene has CDR1 SGHAT and CDR2 FQNNGV. The CDR3 sequence is 14 residues long. CDR3 in DNA: TGTGCCAGCAGCTTGGGGCAGGGTTCTTTCGAGCAGTACTTC. Protein sequence: CASSLGQGSFEQYF.

The CDR3, as DNA: TGTGCCAGCAGCCAAGCAACAGGGGCAAATTCACCCCTCCACTTT. Residues: CASSQATGANSPLHF. This sequence joins TRBV4-2 and TRBJ1-6, with 7 bases that match TRBD1. The V gene end was trimmed by 1 base and the J gene end by 7 bases; junction bases not matched to a gene: 4. Germline CDR1 LGHNA, CDR2 YNFKEQ. This CDR3 contains 15 residues.

This clonotype occurred many times. This chain joins TRBV7-2 and TRBJ1-4; D perhaps matches TRBD1 (5 bases). Germline V gene data show CDR1 as SGHTA and CDR2 as FQGNSA. The CDR3 length is 14 residues. V was shortened by 1 base and J by 10 bases, with 13 bases between the two germline ends. This CDR3 is CASSLDVAGRKLFF. The CDR3, as DNA: TGTGCCAGCAGCTTAGATGTCGCAGGGCGAAAACTGTTTTTT.

The chain carries TRBV28 and TRBJ1-6; 8 nucleotides line up with TRBD1. Per germline, CDR1 MDHEN and CDR2 SYDVKM. This CDR3 has 14 amino acids. Trimming at V came to 1 base and at J to 8 bases, leaving 1 base not matched to a gene. The CDR3 region is CASSLYRGYSPLHF. CDR3 nucleotides: TGTGCCAGCAGTTTATACAGGGGGTATTCACCCCTCCACTTT.

The chain links TRBV7-8 to TRBJ2-1; the D gene could be TRBD1 or TRBD2 (6 bases each). Trimming cost V 5 bases and J 3 bases, with 20 bases left between them. The germline V gene encodes CDR1 SGHVS and CDR2 FQNEAQ. The CDR3 extends over 17 amino acids. CDR3 DNA sequence: TGTGCCAGCAGCCCCCGTATCGGAGGGGGGAGCTACAATGAGCAGTTCTTC. This gives the protein CASSPRIGGGSYNEQFF.

This clonotype came up once. A read error may explain this, as a much larger clone is one base away. This sequence joins TRBV10-3 and TRBJ2-1; D is possibly TRBD1 (5 bases). The CDR3 runs to 14 residues. The germline gives CDR1 ENHRY, CDR2 SYGVKD. Between the trimmed V and J ends, which lost 4 bases and 8 bases, there was a span of 15 bases. The CDR3 here is CAISASLEGDEQFF. The CDR3 DNA sequence: TGTGCCATCAGTGCCTCTCTGGAAGGGGATGAGCAGTTCTTC.

The rearrangement uses TRBV7-9 and TRBJ2-7; D is ambiguous. Looked up from germline, CDR1 is SEHNR and CDR2 is FQNEAQ (reference sequence). Trimming shortened V by 5 bases and J by 0 bases, and 11 bases separated the two germline ends. CDR3 length: 14 residues. For the CDR3, the DNA is TGTGCCAGCAGCCCGCAACGGAGCTCCTACGAGCAGTACTTC. It translates to CASSPQRSSYEQYF.

This clonotype has just a few counts. CDR3 sequence reads: CASSEPGRYNEQFF. The DNA for the CDR3 is TGCGCCAGCAGTGAGCCCGGTCGTTACAATGAGCAGTTCTTC. The V and J genes are TRBV10-1 and TRBJ2-1, with unresolved D. Per germline, CDR1 WNHNN and CDR2 SYGVQD (reference sequence). V dropped 2 bases and J dropped 4 bases, with 9 bases sitting between them. The CDR3 contains 14 residues.

This clonotype was counted between two and nine times. This chain uses TRBV7-2 with TRBJ2-3; D remains ambiguous. The CDR3 loop spans 15 amino acids. Between the trimmed V and J ends, which lost 5 bases and 0 bases, there was a span of 12 bases. From germline, CDR1 is SGHTA and CDR2 FQGNSA. The CDR3 DNA reads as TGTGCCAGCAGCCGACTTATTACTAGCACAGATACGCAGTATTTT. It yields the protein CASSRLITSTDTQYF.

The chain links TRBV20-1 to TRBJ2-3; perhaps TRBD1 as D (5 bases). The V end was cut by 6 bases, the J end by 1 base, with 17 bases between. In germline, CDR1 is DFQATT, CDR2 SNEGSKA (reference sequence). This CDR3 is 15 amino acids long. Here the CDR3 DNA reads TGCAGTGCGTGGGGCAGGGAAACCGGCACAGATACGCAGTATTTT. It yields the protein CSAWGRETGTDTQYF.

This clonotype has just a few counts. The CDR3 DNA is TGTGCCAGCTCACCACAGGGAATTAATGGGGCCAACGTCCTGACTTTC. Translated: CASSPQGINGANVLTF. The chain carries TRBV18 and TRBJ2-6; no clear D gene. CDR3 length equals 16 residues. V was cut by 1 base and J by 3 bases, with 10 bases left in between. Germline loops: CDR1 KGHSH, CDR2 LQKENI.

The chain couples TRBV29-1 to TRBJ2-3, with 7 bases identical to TRBD1. This CDR3 is built from 15 residues. From germline, CDR1 is SQVTM and CDR2 ANQGSEA. Trimming at V came to 5 bases and at J to 0 bases, leaving 8 bases not matched to a gene. CDR3 DNA sequence: TGCAGCGTTACTGCCGGGACAGCAAGCACAGATACGCAGTATTTT. This sequence encodes CSVTAGTASTDTQYF.

This clonotype was counted ten times or more. This rearrangement joins TRBV5-1 to TRBJ2-5; a possible D gene is TRBD1 (6 bases). V was trimmed by 4 bases and J by 1 base, leaving 11 bases between them. Germline V gives CDR1 SGHRS, CDR2 YFSETQ. The CDR3 length is 14 residues. The DNA of the CDR3 is TGCGCCAGCAGCAACCGGGACATCCAAGAGACCCAGTACTTC. This translates into CASSNRDIQETQYF.

The J gene is TRBJ2-1, the V gene TRBV20-1; 7 positions match TRBD1. The CDR3 length is 15 residues. V gave up 6 bases and J gave up 0 bases; unmatched junction bases: 8. The germline V gene has CDR1 DFQATT and CDR2 SNEGSKA (reference sequence). CDR3 loop: CSAALTGHSYNEQFF. CDR3 DNA: TGCAGTGCAGCCCTGACAGGGCACTCCTACAATGAGCAGTTCTTC.

The chain carries TRBV20-1 and TRBJ2-1; 9 bases fit TRBD2. The CDR3 is 15 amino acids. The V segment lost 6 bases and the J segment 5 bases; nucleotides outside the gene matches: 11. Germline CDR1 reads DFQATT; CDR2 reads SNEGSKA (reference sequence). The CDR3 DNA is TGCAGTGCCCCGCTCGGATCTAGCGGGGACAATGAGCAGTTCTTC. Translated, it gives CSAPLGSSGDNEQFF.

The CDR3 loop is CSVGSRDRVGNEQFF. The DNA for the CDR3 is TGCAGCGTTGGGTCCCGGGACAGGGTCGGGAATGAGCAGTTCTTC. V gene TRBV29-1 combines with J gene TRBJ2-1; 9 bases align to TRBD1. The CDR3 runs 15 residues. The trim removed 4 bases at V and 7 bases at J, leaving 11 bases unmatched. Germline V gene sequence: CDR1 SQVTM, CDR2 ANQGSEA.

This chain uses TRBV20-1 with TRBJ1-5; 10 nucleotides agree with TRBD1. CDR1 and CDR2 from the germline V gene are DFQATT and SNEGSKA (reference sequence). V shed 3 bases, J shed 4 bases, and the junction held 6 bases outside the gene matches. This CDR3 contains 15 residues. The CDR3 is CSARDRTGGNQPQHF. CDR3 bases: TGCAGTGCTAGGGATAGGACAGGGGGAAATCAGCCCCAGCATTTT.

This clonotype appeared a few times. The chain links TRBV5-1 to TRBJ2-1; 8 nucleotides align to TRBD2. V lost 4 bases, J lost 1 base, and 4 bases stayed unmatched. The germline gives CDR1 SGHRS, CDR2 YFSETQ. The CDR3 length is 15 residues. This CDR3 is CASSLTSASYNEQFF. CDR3 in DNA: TGCGCCAGCAGCCTGACTAGCGCGTCCTACAATGAGCAGTTCTTC.

The rearrangement joins TRBV27 to TRBJ2-1, with 7 nucleotides matching TRBD1. From germline, CDR1 is MNHEY and CDR2 SMNVEV (reference sequence). The CDR3 runs to 14 residues. Unmatched junction bases numbered 5, after V lost 4 bases and J lost 5 bases. The CDR3 bases are TGTGCCAGCAGTTCGGGACAGTTCAACAATGAGCAGTTCTTC. This gives the protein CASSSGQFNNEQFF.